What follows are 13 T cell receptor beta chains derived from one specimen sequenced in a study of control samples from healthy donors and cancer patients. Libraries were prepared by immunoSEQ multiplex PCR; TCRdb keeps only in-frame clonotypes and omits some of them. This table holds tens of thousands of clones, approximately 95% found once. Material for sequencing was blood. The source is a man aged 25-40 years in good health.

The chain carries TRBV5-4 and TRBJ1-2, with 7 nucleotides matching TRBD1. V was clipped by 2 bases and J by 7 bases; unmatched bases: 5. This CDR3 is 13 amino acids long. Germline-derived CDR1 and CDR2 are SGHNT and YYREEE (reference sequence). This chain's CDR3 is CASSFQGGGGYTF. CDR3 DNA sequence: TGTGCCAGCAGCTTCCAGGGGGGTGGTGGCTACACCTTC.

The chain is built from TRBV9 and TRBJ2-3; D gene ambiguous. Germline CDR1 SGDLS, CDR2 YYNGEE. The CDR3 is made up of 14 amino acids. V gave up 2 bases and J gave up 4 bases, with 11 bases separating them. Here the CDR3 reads CASSVFSSADTQYF. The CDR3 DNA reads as TGTGCCAGCAGCGTTTTTTCCTCCGCAGATACGCAGTATTTT.

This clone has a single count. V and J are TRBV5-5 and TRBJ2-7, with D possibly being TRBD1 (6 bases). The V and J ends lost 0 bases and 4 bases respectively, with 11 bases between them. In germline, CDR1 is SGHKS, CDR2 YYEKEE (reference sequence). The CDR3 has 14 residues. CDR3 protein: CASSLVTGWYEQYF. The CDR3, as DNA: TGTGCCAGCAGCTTGGTAACAGGGTGGTACGAGCAGTACTTC.

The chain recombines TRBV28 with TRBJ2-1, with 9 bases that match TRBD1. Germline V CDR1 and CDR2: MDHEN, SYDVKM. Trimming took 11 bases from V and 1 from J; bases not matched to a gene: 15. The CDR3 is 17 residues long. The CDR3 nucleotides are TGTGCCCGACACAGGGGGCCGGGAAGTTTTTCCTACAATGAGCAGTTCTTC. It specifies CARHRGPGSFSYNEQFF.

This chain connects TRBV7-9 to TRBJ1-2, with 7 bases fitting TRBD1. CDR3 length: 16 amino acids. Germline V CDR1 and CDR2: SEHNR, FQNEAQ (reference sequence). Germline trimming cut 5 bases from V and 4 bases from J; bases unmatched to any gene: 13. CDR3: CASSGSRDSKVYGYTF. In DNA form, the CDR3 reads TGTGCCAGCAGCGGAAGCCGGGACAGCAAAGTCTATGGCTACACCTTC.

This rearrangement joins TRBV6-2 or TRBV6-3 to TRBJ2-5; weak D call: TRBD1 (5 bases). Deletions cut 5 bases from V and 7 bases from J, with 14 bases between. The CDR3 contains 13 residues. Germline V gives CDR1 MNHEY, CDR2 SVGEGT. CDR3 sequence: CASSKGVPGTQYF. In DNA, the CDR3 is TGTGCCAGCAGTAAAGGGGTACCGGGGACCCAGTACTTC.

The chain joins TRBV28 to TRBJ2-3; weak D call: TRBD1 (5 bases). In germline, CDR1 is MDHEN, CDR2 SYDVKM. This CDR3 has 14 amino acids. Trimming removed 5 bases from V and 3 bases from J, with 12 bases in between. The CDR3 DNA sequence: TGTGCCAGCAGTCCCTCAGGGTTTACAGATACGCAGTATTTT. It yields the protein CASSPSGFTDTQYF. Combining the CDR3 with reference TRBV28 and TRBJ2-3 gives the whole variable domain DVKVTQSSRYLVKRTGEKVFLECVQDMDHENMFWYRQDPGLGLRLIYFSYDVKMKEKGDIPEGYSVSREKKERFSLILESASTNQTSMYLCASSPSGFTDTQYFGPGTRLTVL.

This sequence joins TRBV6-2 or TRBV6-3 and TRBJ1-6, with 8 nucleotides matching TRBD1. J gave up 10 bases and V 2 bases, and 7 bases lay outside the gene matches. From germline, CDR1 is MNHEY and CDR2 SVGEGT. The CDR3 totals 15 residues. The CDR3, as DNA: TGTGCCAGCAGTTACCGCGGACAGGGTCGGTCACCCCTCCACTTT. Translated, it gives CASSYRGQGRSPLHF.

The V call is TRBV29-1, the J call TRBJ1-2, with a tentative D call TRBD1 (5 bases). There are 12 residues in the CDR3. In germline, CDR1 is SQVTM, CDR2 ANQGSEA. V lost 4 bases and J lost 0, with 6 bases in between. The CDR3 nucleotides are TGCAGCGTTGTGACAGCTAACTATGGCTACACCTTC. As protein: CSVVTANYGYTF. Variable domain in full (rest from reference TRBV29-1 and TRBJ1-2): SAVISQKPSRDICQRGTSLTIQCQVDSQVTMMFWYRQQPGQSLTLIATANQGSEATYESGFVIDKFPISRPNLTFSTLTVSNMSPEDSSIYLCSVVTANYGYTFGSGTRLTVV.

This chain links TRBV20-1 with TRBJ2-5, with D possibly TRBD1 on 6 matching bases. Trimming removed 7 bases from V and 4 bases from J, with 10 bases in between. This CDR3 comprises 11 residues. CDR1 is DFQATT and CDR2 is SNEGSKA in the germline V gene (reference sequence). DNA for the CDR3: TGCAGTGGGGGGCTGGGAGAGACCCAGTACTTC. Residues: CSGGLGETQYF.

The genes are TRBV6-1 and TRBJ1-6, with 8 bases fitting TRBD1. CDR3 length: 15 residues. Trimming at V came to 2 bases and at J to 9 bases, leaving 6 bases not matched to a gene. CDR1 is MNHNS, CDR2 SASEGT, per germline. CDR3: CASSENQGASSPLHF. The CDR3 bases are TGTGCCAGCAGTGAAAACCAGGGGGCGTCTTCACCCCTCCACTTT.

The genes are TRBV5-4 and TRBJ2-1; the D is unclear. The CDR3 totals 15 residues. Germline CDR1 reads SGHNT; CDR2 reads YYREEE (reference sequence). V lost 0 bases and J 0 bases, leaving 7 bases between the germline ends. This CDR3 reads CASSLEAVSYNEQFF. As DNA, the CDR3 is TGTGCCAGCAGCTTGGAGGCAGTCTCCTACAATGAGCAGTTCTTC.

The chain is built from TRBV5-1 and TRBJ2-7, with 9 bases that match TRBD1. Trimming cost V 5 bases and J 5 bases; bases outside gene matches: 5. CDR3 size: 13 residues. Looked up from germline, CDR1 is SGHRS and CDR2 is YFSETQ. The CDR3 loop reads CASRPTGGHEQYF. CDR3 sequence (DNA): TGCGCCAGCAGACCAACAGGGGGCCACGAGCAGTACTTC.